The table lists the clone carrying this T cell receptor beta chain with many counts. Its antigen is unidentified. Time point in this sample: patch test 1, 2 weeks after DPC sensitization. Treatment reported: therapeutic diphenylcyclopropenone sensitization with weekly scalp DPC. This record comes from a study of human T cells and chemical hapten exposure. Study-level background: Upper inner arm skin measuring 2 cm by 2 cm received 2% DPC for sensitization. Diphenylcyclopropenone was administered weekly to the scalp of patients throughout the roughly 22-week study.

The library gave individual cDNA molecules unique molecular identifiers. TCRdb itself ran the RACE reads through MiXCR, one entry per CDR3 protein. Of more than 100,000 distinct CDR3 sequences in the sample, roughly an eighth were seen once. Study outcomes and limitations: Sensitizing with DPC caused no change in TCRs above 1 in 1000 frequency.

The origin of this receptor is a man younger than 35 with alopecia areata. Some clones in this sample may be carry-over from other donors' samples. Material: whole blood, obtained in connection with sensitization to the hapten diphenylcyclopropenone (DPC).

The CDR3 nucleotides are TGTGCCAGCAGCTTAGTGGTCGCCTCGGGGGAGACCCAGTACTTC. Encoded protein: CASSLVVASGETQYF. This sequence joins TRBV7-2 and TRBJ2-5, with D perhaps TRBD2 (5 bases). CDR1 is SGHTA, CDR2 FQGNSA, per germline. The length of the CDR3 is 15 residues. V lost 1 base and J 5 bases, leaving 14 bases between the germline ends.